Reported below is one T cell receptor (beta chain). These data come from a study of CD8 T cell repertoires and HIV-1 epitope variants. As for the study in general: Control wells had CMV/EBV/flu peptides, negative Ebola AY9, or no peptide. 1M T cells were kept uncultured as a baseline.

TCRdb's copy holds only in-frame clones and misses some; the assay was immunoSEQ multiplex PCR. The sample yields approximately 90,000 clones, roughly four fifths seen once. CDR3 length: 16 amino acids. From germline, CDR1 is SGDLS and CDR2 YYNGEE. Deletions cut 0 bases from V and 3 bases from J, with 12 bases between. Source material: uncultured baseline CD8+ T cells from peripheral blood mononuclear cells (PBMCs). This clonotype originated in a male donor with HIV. The chain uses TRBV9 and TRBJ1-4; D perhaps matches TRBD1 (6 bases). The CDR3 is CASSVEGGRSNEKLFF. CDR3 DNA sequence: TGTGCCAGCAGCGTAGAGGGGGGGCGATCTAATGAAAAACTGTTTTTT.